One sample yielded the 8 T cell receptor beta chains listed below, sequenced in a study of blood T cell repertoires in COVID-19. Using immunoSEQ multiplex PCR, the repertoire was profiled, and TCRdb retains in-frame clones only, with some absent. The sample lists 60,000 to 65,000 clones, roughly 80% occurring once. The material sequenced was peripheral blood. The receptors shown here come from a man aged 60 to 69 with acute or convalescent COVID-19.

The chain combines TRBV6-6 with TRBJ1-5; weak D call: TRBD1 (5 bases). The V end lost 5 bases, the J end lost 5 bases, and 25 bases lay between the germline ends. Germline CDR1 is MNHNY and CDR2 is SVGAGI (reference sequence). The CDR3 is 18 residues long. The CDR3 DNA reads as TGTGCCAGCAGTCGCCCCGATGGAACAAGGGGCTCGGATCAGCCCCAGCATTTT. Translation: CASSRPDGTRGSDQPQHF.

This clone appeared once. The chain is built from TRBV18 and TRBJ2-3; 9 nucleotides match TRBD1. V trimming: 3 bases; J trimming: 4 bases; junction bases outside the gene matches: 2. Germline CDR1 reads KGHSH; CDR2 reads LQKENI. This CDR3 has 14 amino acids. The CDR3 coding sequence is TGTGCCAGCTCACCGGACAGGGGATCAGATACGCAGTATTTT. Its translation is CASSPDRGSDTQYF.

The genes are TRBV14 and TRBJ2-3, with D perhaps TRBD2 (5 bases). Trimming cost V 5 bases and J 4 bases, with 13 bases left between them. The CDR3 extends over 14 amino acids. CDR1 and CDR2 (germline): SGHDN, FVKESK. CDR3 coding DNA: TGTGCCAGCAGCACTCTAGGGAGCTCAGATACGCAGTATTTT. Its translation: CASSTLGSSDTQYF.

J is TRBJ1-1 and V is TRBV6-1; possibly TRBD1 for D (6 bases). The CDR3 covers 14 residues. From germline, CDR1 is MNHNS and CDR2 SASEGT. Trimming shortened V by 3 bases and J by 1 base, and 9 bases separated the two germline ends. This CDR3 reads CASSDLRGNTEAFF. DNA of the CDR3: TGTGCCAGCAGTGATCTCAGGGGGAACACTGAAGCTTTCTTT.

The gene calls are TRBV7-8 and TRBJ2-7, with a possible D match to TRBD2 (5 bases). V dropped 5 bases and J dropped 6 bases, with 11 bases sitting between them. CDR3 length equals 12 residues. Germline CDR1 SGHVS, CDR2 FQNEAQ. The CDR3 nucleotides read TGTGCCAGCAGCCCACGGGGTATCGAGCAGTACTTC. This codes for CASSPRGIEQYF.

The chain couples TRBV9 to TRBJ2-5; the D gene is possibly TRBD2 (5 bases). V lost 4 bases and J lost 2, with 12 bases in between. Germline V gene data show CDR1 as SGDLS and CDR2 as YYNGEE. The CDR3 is 14 amino acids. The CDR3 coding sequence is TGTGCCAGCAGCTCTCAAGGGAGTCAAGAGACCCAGTACTTC. It encodes CASSSQGSQETQYF.

A few counts support this clone. The genes are TRBV2 and TRBJ2-6; 7 bases map to TRBD1. J was trimmed by 0 bases and V by 6 bases; bases with no gene match: 14. The germline V gene has CDR1 SNHLY and CDR2 FYNNEI. The CDR3 covers 19 residues. The CDR3 reads CASRRSASGGSSGANVLTF. CDR3 in DNA: TGTGCCAGCAGACGTTCAGCCTCAGGGGGAAGCTCTGGGGCCAACGTCCTGACTTTC.

The chain employs TRBV18 and TRBJ1-1; 7 bases line up with TRBD1. Germline CDR1 KGHSH, CDR2 LQKENI. Germline trimming cut 2 bases from V and 1 base from J; bases unmatched to any gene: 4. The CDR3 extends over 15 amino acids. The CDR3 DNA sequence: TGTGCCAGCTCACCAATGACAGGGTCGAACACTGAAGCTTTCTTT. Its translation: CASSPMTGSNTEAFF.